The clone carrying this TCR beta chain was counted once. Its target is unknown. This sample stems from a study of cytomegalovirus exposure and HLA in healthy donors. About the study: An early release of data contained about 85 million unique TCRs, which came from HLA-typed donors.

General observations from the study: According to reports, the classifier identified cytomegalovirus status with high specificity and sensitivity.

Germline values: CDR1 KGHSH, CDR2 LQKENI. With V trimmed by 0 bases and J by 7 bases, 5 bases remained unmatched. This CDR3 comprises 14 residues. PCR primers comprised 60 Vbeta and 13 Jbeta primers. Repertoires were generated with immunoSEQ multiplex PCR, while TCRdb's copy carries only in-frame clones and drops some. Of about 200,000 clones in the sample, around 77% are singletons; the top ten hold 2.5% to 3.5%. The genes are TRBV18 and TRBJ2-5, with 7 positions matching TRBD2. This clonotype was obtained from a woman younger than 45 in good health and CMV-seronegative. The sample consisted of PBMCs. Written as DNA, the CDR3 is TGTGCCAGCTCACCACCTGCAGCGGGGTGGACCCAGTACTTC. It is translated as CASSPPAAGWTQYF.